The sequence of this T cell receptor beta chain was determined in a study of breast tumors, draining lymph nodes, adjacent tissues. The study's findings and limits: Tumor TCR diversity was below lymph nodes but above nontumor tissue. Compared with basal-like, luminal-like tumors shared significantly more repertoire with nontumor tissue.

Each CDR3 protein is one row after TCRdb ran MiXCR on the multiplex PCR reads. The data hold about 200,000 distinct CDR3 sequences, with around 33% observed a single time. Axillary draining lymph nodes of breast cancer patients supplied the node samples. This clonotype turned up a few times. Its antigen is currently unknown. The sequenced material came from axillary lymph node tissue. The TCR sequence derives from a female donor with breast cancer. Some clones in this sample may be carry-over from other donors' samples.

The CDR3 spells CASSLGNTGRYGYTF. DNA of the CDR3: TGTGCCAGCAGCTTGGGTAACACCGGCCGCTATGGCTACACCTTC. The chain combines TRBV5-5 with TRBJ1-2; D is unclear. Germline V lookup: CDR1 SGHKS, CDR2 YYEKEE (reference sequence). V gave up 0 bases and J gave up 4 bases, with 13 bases separating them. CDR3 length: 15 residues. The variable domain in full, with the rest retrieved from reference TRBV5-5 and TRBJ1-2, is DAGVTQSPTHLIKTRGQQVTLRCSPISGHKSVSWYQQVLGQGPQFIFQYYEKEERGRGNFPDRFSARQFPNYSSELNVNALLLGDSALYLCASSLGNTGRYGYTFGSGTRLTVV.